The present T cell receptor (beta chain) was sequenced within a study of blood T cell repertoires in COVID-19. The overall study: COVID-19 samples, acute and convalescent, were from the United States, Italy and Spain. In each case, the material was cDNA or gDNA derived from T cells, B-cell-depleted T cells, or PBMCs.

The data were produced by immunoSEQ multiplex PCR, yet TCRdb's version contains in-frame clones alone and is incomplete. The table lists more than 100,000 clones, roughly nine tenths of them singletons, with 6.2% in the top ten. Germline CDR1 and CDR2: SQVTM and ANQGSEA. Trimming left V 4 bases short and J 8 bases short, with 14 bases between. The CDR3 loop spans 13 amino acids. This clone appeared a single time. This receptor was identified in a human donor in a cohort sampled during active COVID-19. This sequence joins TRBV29-1 and TRBJ1-4; D call uncertain. The sample comprised peripheral blood. The CDR3 nucleotides read TGCAGCGTTGTATTCGTAATCGGGGAAAAACTGTTTTTT. Amino acids: CSVVFVIGEKLFF.